The clone carrying this TCR beta chain has a count of ten or more. This sample is drawn from a study of human T cells and chemical hapten exposure. Study-level information: Slight volume differences across pooled libraries mainly accounted for varying per-sample TCR yields.

Indicated time point: patch test 3, about 24 weeks after DPC sensitization. Treatment described: therapeutic diphenylcyclopropenone sensitization with weekly scalp DPC. Within the library, unique molecular identifiers were attached to each individual cDNA molecule. TCRdb re-called the RACE reads with MiXCR, one entry per CDR3 protein. The sample gives about 84,000 distinct CDR3 sequences, less than 14% of which show up once; about 4% is in the top ten. There are 15 residues in the CDR3. CDR1 and CDR2 (germline): MDHEN, SYDVKM. Trimming took off 7 bases at V and 0 bases at J, with 13 bases between the two ends.

The material sequenced was whole blood, taken in connection with sensitization to the hapten diphenylcyclopropenone (DPC). The chain joins TRBV28 to TRBJ2-1; no reliable D call. This clonotype was sampled from a woman between 45 and 65 years old with alopecia areata. Some clones in this sample may be carry-over from other donors' samples. The CDR3 loop reads CASNKRVSSYNEQFF. The CDR3 bases are TGTGCCAGCAACAAACGGGTCAGCTCCTACAATGAGCAGTTCTTC.